The entry below gives a single T cell receptor beta chain sequence along with its context. This clonotype was observed many times. No cognate antigen has been identified for it. No much larger clonotype is one base removed from it; base qualities were not supplied. These data belong to a study of T cell repertoires in cytomegalovirus infection (dated by TCRdb to the late 2010s). For the study in its entirety: The HLA type of each donor mattered for the analysis, because public TCR beta signatures pointed to carriage of CMV infection along with the matching HLA type. What the study reported, not specific to this receptor: The ex vivo response was dominated by HLA-C-restricted CMV-specific TCR beta clonotypes, which also provided the single most frequent clonotype in two of eight donors. In both this cohort and an independent cohort of 350 or so donors, the cumulative frequency of public TCR beta family members distinguished carriers of CMV infection plus the relevant HLA type.

The reads were generated on an Illumina HiSeq 1500. TCRdb's own reprocessing of the public reads used fastp at Q25 and MiXCR and kept productive beta chains. CDR3 protein sequences are deduplicated, and each keeps its most common genes and DNA. In this sample the table shows over 450,000 distinct CDR3 sequences, 11% of which occur a single time. 10% of the sample belongs to the ten largest clones. The CDR3 numbers 14 residues from cysteine through phenylalanine. This entry keeps only the CDR3 DNA: 42 bases, framed from base 1. Taken from the germline V gene, the CDR1 and CDR2 loops are MDHEN and SYDVKM. V is pared back by 5 bases and J by 8 bases, with 18 bases lying between the germline termini.

The sequencing sample was made of PBMCs. The sequence is built from TRBV28 and TRBJ1-1, with no D gene named confidently. The TCR was taken from a human donor in good health (CMV status not recorded). Some clones in this sample may be carry-over from other donors' samples. Here is the DNA: TGTGCCAGCAGTCCGGCGGACCGAACATTCGAAGCTTTCTTT. Translated, this is CASSPADRTFEAFF.